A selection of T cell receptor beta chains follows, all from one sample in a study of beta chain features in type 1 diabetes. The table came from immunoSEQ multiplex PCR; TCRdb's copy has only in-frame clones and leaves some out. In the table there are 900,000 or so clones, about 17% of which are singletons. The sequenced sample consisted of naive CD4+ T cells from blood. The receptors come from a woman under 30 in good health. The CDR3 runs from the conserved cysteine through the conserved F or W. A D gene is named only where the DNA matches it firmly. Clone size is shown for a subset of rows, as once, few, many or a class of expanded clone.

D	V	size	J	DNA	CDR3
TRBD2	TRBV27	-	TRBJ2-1	TGTGCCAGCGGGACTAGCAACAATGAGCAGTTCTTC	CASGTSNNEQFF
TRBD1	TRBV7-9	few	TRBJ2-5	TGTGCCAGCAGCTTACCCCCCGGGGCAGGGGGTCAAGAGACCCAGTACTTC	CASSLPPGAGGQETQYF
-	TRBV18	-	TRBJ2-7	TGTGCCAGCTCACCACCCTCTCCGTCAGGCTCCTACGAGCAGTACTTC	CASSPPSPSGSYEQYF
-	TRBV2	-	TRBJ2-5	TGTGCCAGCAATGGCCGACAAACTCAAGAGACCCAGTACTTC	CASNGRQTQETQYF
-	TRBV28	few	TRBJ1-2	TGTGCCAGCAGTTTCAGGACCTATGGCTACACCTTC	CASSFRTYGYTF
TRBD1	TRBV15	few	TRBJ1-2	TGTGCCACCAGCAGAGGGGACAGGCCGTATGGCTACACCTTC	CATSRGDRPYGYTF
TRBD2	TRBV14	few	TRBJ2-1	TGTGCCAGCAGCCCGGGACTAGCGGGATATTGGGGGTACAATGAGCAGTTCTTC	CASSPGLAGYWGYNEQFF
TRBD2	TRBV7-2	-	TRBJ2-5	TGTGCCAGCAGCTTAGCGTCGACTAGCGGACAAGAGACCCAGTACTTC	CASSLASTSGQETQYF
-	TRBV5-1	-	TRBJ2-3	TGCGCCAGCAGCTTTTCTGGGTCTAGCACAGATACGCAGTATTTT	CASSFSGSSTDTQYF
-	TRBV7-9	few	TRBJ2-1	TGTGCCAGCAGCCTAACCCTGGGGGGTGGGAATGAGCAGTTCTTC	CASSLTLGGGNEQFF
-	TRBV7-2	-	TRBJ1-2	TGTGCCAGCAGCTTAGGGGCAGGGATTAACTATGGCTACACCTTC	CASSLGAGINYGYTF
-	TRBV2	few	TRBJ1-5	TGTGCCAGCAAGTCCGGTTCTTATCAGCCCCAGCATTTT	CASKSGSYQPQHF
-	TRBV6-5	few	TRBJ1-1	TGTGCCAGCAGTTATAGGGGCTCCAACACTGAAGCTTTCTTT	CASSYRGSNTEAFF
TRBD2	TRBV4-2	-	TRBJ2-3	TGTGCCAGCAGCCAAGAGAGCAGTATAGCGGGAAGGGGCACAGATACGCAGTATTTT	CASSQESSIAGRGTDTQYF
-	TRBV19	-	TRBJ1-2	TGTGCCAGTAGTAACCGCAGGACAGACGGCTACACCTTC	CASSNRRTDGYTF
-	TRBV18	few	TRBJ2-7	TGTGCCAGCTCACCCAGAAATGTGTACGAGCAGTACTTC	CASSPRNVYEQYF
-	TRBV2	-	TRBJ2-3	TGTGCCAGCAGTGTGGTAGGGGGTTCCCGCACAGATACGCAGTATTTT	CASSVVGGSRTDTQYF
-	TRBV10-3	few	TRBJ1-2	TGTGCCATCAGTGTAAACCGGGACATCGCCGATGGCTACACCTTC	CAISVNRDIADGYTF
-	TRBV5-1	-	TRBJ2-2	TGCGCCAGCAGAGGTCAGGGTTCAACCGGGGAGCTGTTTTTT	CASRGQGSTGELFF
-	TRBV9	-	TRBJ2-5	TGTGCCAGCAGCGAAACCCCGTACCAAGAGACCCAGTACTTC	CASSETPYQETQYF
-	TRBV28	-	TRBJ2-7	TGTGCCAGCAGCTCTCCATCGGACGGCTTCTACGAGCAGTACTTC	CASSSPSDGFYEQYF
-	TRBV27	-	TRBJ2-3	TGTGCCAGCAGCTTACTGCGACCCGATACGCAGTATTTT	CASSLLRPDTQYF
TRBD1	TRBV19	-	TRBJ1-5	TGTGCCAGTAGTGTCCGACAGGGGGCAAATCAGCCCCAGCATTTT	CASSVRQGANQPQHF
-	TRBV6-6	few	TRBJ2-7	TGTGCCAGCACCGCGAGACAGGATAACGAGCAGTACTTC	CASTARQDNEQYF
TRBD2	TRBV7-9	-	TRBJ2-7	TGTGCCAGCAGCACCCCCGGACTAGCGGGAACTTCCTACGAGCAGTACTTC	CASSTPGLAGTSYEQYF
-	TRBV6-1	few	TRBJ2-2	TGTGCCAGCAGTGAGACACTATCCGGGGAGCTGTTTTTT	CASSETLSGELFF
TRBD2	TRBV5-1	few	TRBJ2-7	TGCGCCAGCAGCTTGGGACTAGCAGTCTACGAGCAGTACTTC	CASSLGLAVYEQYF
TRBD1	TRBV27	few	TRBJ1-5	TGTGCCAGCAGTAGCACAGGGGACGTGGGTCAGCCCCAGCATTTT	CASSSTGDVGQPQHF
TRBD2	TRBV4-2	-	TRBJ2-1	TGTGCCAGCAGCCTGATCGGGGCTAGCGGGATACATGAGCAGTTCTTC	CASSLIGASGIHEQFF
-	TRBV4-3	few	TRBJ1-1	TGCGCCAGCAGCCAAGGGGCCGGGAACACTGAAGCTTTCTTT	CASSQGAGNTEAFF
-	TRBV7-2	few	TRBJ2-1	TGTGCCAGCAGCTTAGCGCCAGTCAGAAGGTACAATGAGCAGTTCTTC	CASSLAPVRRYNEQFF
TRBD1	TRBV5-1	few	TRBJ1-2	TGCGCCAGCAGCTCCGCGACAGGGGGCATTAACTATGGCTACACCTTC	CASSSATGGINYGYTF
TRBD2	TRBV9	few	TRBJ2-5	TGTGCCAGCAGCGTAGAGGCGGGAGCCGGTCATGCCCAGTACTTC	CASSVEAGAGHAQYF
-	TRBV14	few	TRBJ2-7	TGTGCCAGCAGTCACAGTCTACACCCCTACGAGCAGTACTTC	CASSHSLHPYEQYF
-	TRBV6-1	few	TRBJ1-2	TGTGCCAGCAGTGAAGTTGGGGGAGGCCTTTGGGGAAAGTATGGCTACACCTTC	CASSEVGGGLWGKYGYTF
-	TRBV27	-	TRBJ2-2	TGTGCCAGCAGTTCCTCGGGGTGGAGGCAGGGACGGTACACCGGGGAGCTGTTTTTT	CASSSSGWRQGRYTGELFF
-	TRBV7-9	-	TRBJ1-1	TGTGCCAGCAGCTTTTTGGGGAGGAATACTGAAGCTTTCTTT	CASSFLGRNTEAFF
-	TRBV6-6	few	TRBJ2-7	TGTGCCAGCAGCTCTACCTACGAGCAGTACTTC	CASSSTYEQYF
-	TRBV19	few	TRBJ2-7	TGTGCCAGTAGTACCCAACTATGGCTAGCAGCGAGCGAGCAGTACTTC	CASSTQLWLAASEQYF
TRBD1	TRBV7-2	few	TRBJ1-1	TGTGCCAGCAGCCGCCCGACAGGGGGCAAATCGGCTGAAGCTTTCTTT	CASSRPTGGKSAEAFF
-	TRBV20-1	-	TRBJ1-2	TGCAGTGCGTGGGGAAGCTATGGCTACACCTTC	CSAWGSYGYTF
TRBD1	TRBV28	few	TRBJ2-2	TGTGCCAGCAGTCTTAGGACAGGGCGAGGAATCGCGGGGGAGCTGTTTTTT	CASSLRTGRGIAGELFF
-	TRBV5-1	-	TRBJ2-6	TGCGCCAGCAGCTTGGTGTCGTGGGACAACCACCCTGGGGCCAACGTCCTGACTTTC	CASSLVSWDNHPGANVLTF
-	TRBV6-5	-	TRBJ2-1	TGTGCCAGCAGTTACCGGACAGTAGACTACAATGAGCAGTTCTTC	CASSYRTVDYNEQFF
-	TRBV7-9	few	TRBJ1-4	TGTGCCAGCAGCTTAGTGGGAGGAGTGGGCGAAAAACTGTTTTTT	CASSLVGGVGEKLFF
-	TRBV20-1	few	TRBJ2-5	TGCAGTGCTAGTCGGGGCGGCCAGTACTTC	CSASRGGQYF
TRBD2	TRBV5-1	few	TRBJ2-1	TGCGCCAGCAGGATAGCGGGGAGCTCCTACAATGAGCAGTTCTTC	CASRIAGSSYNEQFF
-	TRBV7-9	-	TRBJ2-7	TGTGCCAGCAGCCCACATGGGGGGTCGGAAAACGAGCAGTACTTC	CASSPHGGSENEQYF
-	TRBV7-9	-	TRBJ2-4	TGTGCCAGCAGCCCCTCCGAAAACATTCAGTACTTC	CASSPSENIQYF